The 7 T cell receptor beta chains below all came from one sample that was sequenced in a study of T cell responses to AZD1222 COVID-19 vaccine. Assay used: immunoSEQ multiplex PCR; TCRdb lists only in-frame clones, some missing. The repertoire holds 120,000 to 150,000 clones, with over 75% as singletons. This sample comprised peripheral blood, obtained 28 days after the second dose of the MenACWY control vaccine. Receptor source: an adult who received the MenACWY meningococcal vaccine as a control.

The chain employs TRBV5-1 and TRBJ1-1, with TRBD1 matching over 7 bases. CDR1 and CDR2 from the germline V gene are SGHRS and YFSETQ. The CDR3 has 15 residues. Unmatched junction bases numbered 8, after V lost 0 bases and J lost 6 bases. The CDR3 reads CASSLAAGGLPEAFF. In nucleotides, the CDR3 is TGCGCCAGCAGCTTGGCCGCAGGGGGGTTACCTGAAGCTTTCTTT.

The V gene is TRBV2, the J gene TRBJ1-4, with a possible D match to TRBD1 (6 bases). The germline CDR1 and CDR2 sequences are SNHLY and FYNNEI. The V end was cut by 3 bases, the J end by 3 bases, with 14 bases between. The CDR3 runs to 16 residues. The CDR3 is CASSDHRAGANEKLFF. The CDR3 DNA follows: TGTGCCAGCAGTGATCACAGGGCAGGAGCTAATGAAAAACTGTTTTTT.

V is TRBV9 and J is TRBJ1-1, with D perhaps TRBD1 (6 bases). This CDR3 comprises 13 residues. The germline V and J ends were trimmed by 3 bases and 8 bases, with 14 bases remaining between them. Germline V CDR1 and CDR2: SGDLS, YYNGEE. This CDR3 reads CASSGGQWTEAFF. The DNA for the CDR3 is TGTGCCAGCAGCGGAGGACAGTGGACCGAAGCTTTCTTT.

The rearrangement links TRBV6-2 or TRBV6-3 to TRBJ1-5, with D uncertain. Germline CDR1 is MNHEY and CDR2 is SVGEGT. V was cut by 5 bases and J by 6 bases, with 14 bases left in between. This CDR3 is built from 14 residues. This chain's CDR3 is CASSTGRFVQPQHF. The CDR3 DNA reads as TGTGCCAGCAGTACCGGACGTTTCGTTCAGCCCCAGCATTTT.

The chain links TRBV25-1 to TRBJ1-1; 10 bases agree with TRBD1. Germline V gene sequence: CDR1 MGHDK, CDR2 SYGVNS. This CDR3 has 17 residues. Trimming cost V 5 bases and J 2 bases; bases outside gene matches: 11. CDR3 protein: CASSNRDRGYENTEAFF. CDR3 bases: TGTGCCAGCAGTAACCGGGACAGGGGATATGAAAACACTGAAGCTTTCTTT.

CDR3 region: CASSYSRGAYEQYF. DNA for the CDR3: TGTGCCAGCAGTTACTCGAGGGGGGCCTACGAGCAGTACTTC. The chain uses TRBV6-2 or TRBV6-3 and TRBJ2-7, with D perhaps TRBD1 or TRBD2 (6 bases each). The CDR3 covers 14 residues. The ends were cut back, 0 bases at V and 2 bases at J, with 8 bases in the middle. Germline V gene data show CDR1 as MNHEY and CDR2 as SVGEGT.

The chain links TRBV6-6 to TRBJ2-2; TRBD2 matches at 14 bases. The CDR3 length is 17 residues. Germline CDR1 is MNHNY and CDR2 is SVGAGI (reference sequence). After removal of 5 bases from V and 7 bases from J, the junction contained 9 bases not matched to a gene. The CDR3 DNA follows: TGTGCCAGCAGTCTCAGACTAGCGGGAGGGGGGAGCGGGGAGCTGTTTTTT. Encoded protein: CASSLRLAGGGSGELFF.